This T cell receptor (beta chain) originates from a study of T cells in Graves' hyperthyroidism and ophthalmopathy. Authors of the study amplified TCR beta CDR3 regions from RNA transcripts. The HTBI primer set drove a first-round RT-PCR of the TCR CDR3. TCRdb independently ran MiXCR on the multiplex PCR reads; one entry per CDR3 protein. This table has 450,000 to 650,000 distinct CDR3 sequences, 14% appearing once. Ophthalmopathy patients all had a Clinical Activity Score of at least 3, a NOSPECS grade of at least 4 and disease under 3 months old. This clonotype was counted many times. Per germline, CDR1 GTSNPN and CDR2 SVGIG (reference sequence). Trimming cost V 5 bases and J 4 bases; bases outside gene matches: 13. The length of the CDR3 is 16 residues.

The source is a woman aged 18 to 35 with Graves' ophthalmopathy. Sequencing input: blood. J is TRBJ1-1 and V is TRBV30, with 10 bases matching TRBD1. CDR3 nucleotides: TGTGCCTGGTTCTGGACAGGGGGAGGACGGAGCACTGAAGCTTTCTTT. Its translation: CAWFWTGGGRSTEAFF.